The clone carrying this TCR beta chain was observed a few times. Individuals drawn from about two dozen US areas were roughly 18 to 95 years old. Which cohort a participant joined came from the clinical history participants gave. These data come from a study of blood T cell repertoires in COVID-19. About the research overall: There were acute and convalescent COVID-19 samples, and they came from the United States, Italy and Spain.

The CDR3 has 15 residues. Trimming cost V 3 bases and J 5 bases; bases outside gene matches: 4. Germline assignment: CDR1 SEHNR and CDR2 FQNEAQ (reference sequence). Authors' methods: Nucleated cell counts were estimated from reference gene primer amplification. Some clones are missing from TCRdb's copy, which holds only in-frame ones; the method was immunoSEQ multiplex PCR. V, J and clone size are those of that table, while D and trimming were read from the DNA. The table includes about 400,000 clones, approximately 86% detected once. Material: PBMCs or T cells enriched from blood (not recorded which). This clonotype was sampled from a woman in her thirties or forties with acute COVID-19. V usage is TRBV7-9 and J usage is TRBJ2-1; 10 bases map to TRBD1. Written as DNA, the CDR3 is TGTGCCAGCAGCTTTTCGGGACAGGGGCACAATGAGCAGTTCTTC. Residues: CASSFSGQGHNEQFF.